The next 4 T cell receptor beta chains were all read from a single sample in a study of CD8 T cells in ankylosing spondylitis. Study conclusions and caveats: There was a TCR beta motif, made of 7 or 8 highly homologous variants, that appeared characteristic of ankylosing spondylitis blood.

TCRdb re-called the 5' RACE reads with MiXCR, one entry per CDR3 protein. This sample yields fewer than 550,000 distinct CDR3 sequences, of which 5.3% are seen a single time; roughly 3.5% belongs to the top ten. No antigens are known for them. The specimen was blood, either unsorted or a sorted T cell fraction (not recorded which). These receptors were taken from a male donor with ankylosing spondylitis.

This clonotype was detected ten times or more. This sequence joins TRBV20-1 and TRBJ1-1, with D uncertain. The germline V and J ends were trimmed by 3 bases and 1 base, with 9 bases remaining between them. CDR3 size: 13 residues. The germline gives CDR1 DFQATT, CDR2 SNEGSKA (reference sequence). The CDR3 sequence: CSASTRPNTEAFF. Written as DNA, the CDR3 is TGCAGTGCTAGTACACGCCCGAACACTGAAGCTTTCTTT.

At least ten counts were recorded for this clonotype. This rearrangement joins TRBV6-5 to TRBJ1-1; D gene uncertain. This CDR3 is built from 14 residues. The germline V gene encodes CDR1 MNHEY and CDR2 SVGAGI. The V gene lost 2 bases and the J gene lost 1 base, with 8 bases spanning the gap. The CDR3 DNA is TGTGCCAGCAGTTACGGGTTGGGGAACACTGAAGCTTTCTTT. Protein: CASSYGLGNTEAFF.

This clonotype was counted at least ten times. The CDR3 DNA reads TGCAGTGCCGCTATCCAAGTCGTTGGCTACACCTTC. Its translation is CSAAIQVVGYTF. This chain connects TRBV20-1 to TRBJ1-2; no reliable D call. The V end was cut by 6 bases, the J end by 7 bases, with 15 bases between. CDR1 DFQATT and CDR2 SNEGSKA come from the germline V gene (reference sequence). The CDR3 totals 12 residues.

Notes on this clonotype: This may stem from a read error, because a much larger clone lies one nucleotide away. In DNA form, the CDR3 reads TGTGCCAGCAGTTTTCACGCTGAAGCTTTCTTT. Its translation: CASSFHAEAFF. The chain combines TRBV12-3 or TRBV12-4 with TRBJ1-1; D uncertain. This CDR3 comprises 11 residues. V dropped 3 bases and J dropped 6 bases, with 5 bases sitting between them.